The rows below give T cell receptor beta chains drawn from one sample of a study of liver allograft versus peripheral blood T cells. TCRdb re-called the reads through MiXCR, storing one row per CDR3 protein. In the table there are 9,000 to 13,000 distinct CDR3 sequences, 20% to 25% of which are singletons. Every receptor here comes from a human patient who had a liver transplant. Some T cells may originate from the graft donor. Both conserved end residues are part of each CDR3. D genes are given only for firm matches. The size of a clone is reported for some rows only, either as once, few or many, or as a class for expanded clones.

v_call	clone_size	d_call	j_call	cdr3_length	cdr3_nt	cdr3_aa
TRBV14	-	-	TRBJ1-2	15	TGTGCCAGCAGCCAAGATTTTTGGGGCCTCTATGGCTACACCTTC	CASSQDFWGLYGYTF
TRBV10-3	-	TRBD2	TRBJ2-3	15	TGTGCCATCAGCGAATCTAGCGGGAGCACAGATACGCAGTATTTT	CAISESSGSTDTQYF
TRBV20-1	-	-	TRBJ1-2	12	TGCAGTGCCCACGACAGGTCCTATGGCTACACCTTC	CSAHDRSYGYTF
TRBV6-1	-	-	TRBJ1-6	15	TGTGCCAGCAGTTATCGGGGTAACCCTAGATCACCCCTCCACTTT	CASSYRGNPRSPLHF
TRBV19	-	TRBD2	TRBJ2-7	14	TGTGCCAGTAGTATAGGTCCGGGACTAGACGAGCAGTACTTC	CASSIGPGLDEQYF
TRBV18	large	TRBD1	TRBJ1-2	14	TGTGCCAGCTCACCAACACAGGGGGTGAGCGGCTACACCTTC	CASSPTQGVSGYTF
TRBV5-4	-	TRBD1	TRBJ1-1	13	TGTGCCAGCAGCCACCGGGACAGGGTTGAAGCTTTCTTT	CASSHRDRVEAFF
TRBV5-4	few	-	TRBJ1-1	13	TGTGCCAGCAGACAGGTTTATGGCACTGAAGCTTTCTTT	CASRQVYGTEAFF
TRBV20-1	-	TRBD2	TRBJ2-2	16	TGCAGTGCTAGAGATCGCCTAGCGGGAGAGACCGGGGAGCTGTTTTTT	CSARDRLAGETGELFF
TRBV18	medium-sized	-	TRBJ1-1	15	TGTGCCAGCTCACCACCTCGGAGCATGAACACTGAAGCTTTCTTT	CASSPPRSMNTEAFF
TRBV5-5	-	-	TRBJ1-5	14	TGTGCCAGCAGCTTCGGATTGTTAAATCAGCCCCAGCATTTT	CASSFGLLNQPQHF
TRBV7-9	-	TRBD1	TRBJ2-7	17	TGTGCCAGCAGCTTAAGGGACCTTCGGACAGGGGTAAGCGAGCAGTACTTC	CASSLRDLRTGVSEQYF
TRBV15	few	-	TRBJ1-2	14	TGTGCCACCAGCAGACTTGGTTTGGGGCCGACCCAACTCTTC	CATSRLGLGPTQLF
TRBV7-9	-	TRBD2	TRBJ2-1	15	TGTGCCAGCAGCTTAGGGACTAGCTTCTACAATGAGCAGTTCTTC	CASSLGTSFYNEQFF
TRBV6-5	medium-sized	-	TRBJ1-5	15	TGTGCCAGCAGCCCGAAATGGGGTAGGGATCAGCCCCAGCATTTT	CASSPKWGRDQPQHF
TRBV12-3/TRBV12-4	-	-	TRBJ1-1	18	TGTGCCAGCACCACCCATACAGGGACGGGGATAATGAACACTGAAGCTTTCTTT	CASTTHTGTGIMNTEAFF
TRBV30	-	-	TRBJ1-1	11	TGTGCCTGGAGTATTCGCACTGAAGCTTTCTTT	CAWSIRTEAFF
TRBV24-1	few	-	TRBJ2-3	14	TGTGCCACCGCGGAGCTACAAAGCACAGATACGCAGTATTTT	CATAELQSTDTQYF
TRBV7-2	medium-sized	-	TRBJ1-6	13	TGTGCCAGCAGCCTAACGCACAGAACACCCCTCCACTTT	CASSLTHRTPLHF
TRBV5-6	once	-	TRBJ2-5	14	TGTGCCAGCAGCTTGACGCCGCTTGGGGAGACCCAGTACTTC	CASSLTPLGETQYF
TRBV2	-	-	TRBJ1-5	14	TGTGCCAGCAGCGAACGCTCCCTCGACCAGCCCCAGCATTTT	CASSERSLDQPQHF
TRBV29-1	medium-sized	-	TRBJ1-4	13	TGCAGCGTTGTCGGGGATTTACGCGAAAAACTGTTTTTT	CSVVGDLREKLFF
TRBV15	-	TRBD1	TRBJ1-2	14	TGTGCCACCAGCAGAGGGGACAGGTCCTATGGCTACACCTTC	CATSRGDRSYGYTF
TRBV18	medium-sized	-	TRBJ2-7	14	TGTGCCAGCTCACGTGACAGCAACCTCTACGAGCAGTACTTC	CASSRDSNLYEQYF
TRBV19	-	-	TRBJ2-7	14	TGTGCCAGTAGTAGGACAGGGAGGGGCTACGAGCAGTACTTC	CASSRTGRGYEQYF
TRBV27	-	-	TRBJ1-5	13	TGTGCCAGCAGACGACGGTTCAATCAGCCCCAGCATTTT	CASRRRFNQPQHF
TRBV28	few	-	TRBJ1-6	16	TGTGCCAGCAGGGCAGCGGGTCGACAGGATAATTCACCCCTCCACTTT	CASRAAGRQDNSPLHF
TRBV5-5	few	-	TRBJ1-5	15	TGTGCCAGCAGCCCTTATTGGGATCTCAATCAGCCCCAGCATTTT	CASSPYWDLNQPQHF
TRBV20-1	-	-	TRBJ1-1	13	TGCAGTGCTACACAGGGTATAGTTACTGAAGCTTTCTTT	CSATQGIVTEAFF
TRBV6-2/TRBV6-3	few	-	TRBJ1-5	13	TGTGCCAGCAGTACCGACCTGGTGGAGCCCCAGCATTTT	CASSTDLVEPQHF
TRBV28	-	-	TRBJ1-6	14	TGTGCCAGCAGCCTCTTGGGTGTGGATTCACCCCTCCACTTT	CASSLLGVDSPLHF
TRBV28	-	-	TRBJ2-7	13	TGTGCCAGCATCGGAGTCGTATGGCCCGAGCAGTACTTC	CASIGVVWPEQYF
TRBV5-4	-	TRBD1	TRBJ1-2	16	TGTGCCAGCAGCCTGGGGGCAGGGGGGCCCAACTATGGCTACACCTTC	CASSLGAGGPNYGYTF
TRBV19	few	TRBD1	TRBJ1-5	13	TGTGCCAGCTCGGGACAGGGAGATCAGCCCCAGCATTTT	CASSGQGDQPQHF
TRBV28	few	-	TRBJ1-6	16	TGTGCCAGCAGCCCAAAGCTGGGCTCCTATAATTCACCCCTCCACTTT	CASSPKLGSYNSPLHF
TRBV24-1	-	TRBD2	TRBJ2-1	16	TGTGCCACCAGTGCCGCGGGACTAGCGGGTGAAAATGAGCAGTTCTTC	CATSAAGLAGENEQFF
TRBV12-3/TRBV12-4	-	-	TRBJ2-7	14	TGTGCCAGCAGCCTCGGGGGCTCGGCCTACGAGCAGTACTTC	CASSLGGSAYEQYF